This T cell receptor (beta chain) derives from a study of beta chain features in type 1 diabetes (dated 2018 in TCRdb). Background for the entire study: Mean age, gender distribution, total cell number and subset yield did not differ between patients and healthy donors. Across all samples, approximately 100 million sorted cells were examined, and cell number per subset correlated strongly with RNA yield. The study compared TCRB repertoires of sorted circulating CD4+ T cell subsets between recently diagnosed type 1 diabetes patients and matched healthy donors. Regulatory and stem cell-like memory subsets were obtained from only 8 patients and roughly 8 healthy donors, while naive and central memory subsets were obtained from all 28 donors.

From each donor, a single peripheral blood sample of approximately 110 mL on average was drawn into heparinised tubes. A BD FACSAria II was used to sort naive, central memory, regulatory and stem cell-like memory CD4+ T cells with a panel that included CD45RO, CCR7, CD25, CD127, CD95 and CD27. All sorted populations exceeded 98% purity. PBMCs were isolated immediately by Lymphoprep density gradient centrifugation and stained directly without culture. So that batch effects would be minimized, each experiment stained and sorted samples in pairs, pairing one healthy donor with one patient. The entire amount of isolated RNA was reverse transcribed using the High Capacity cDNA Reverse Transcription Kit, so the sequenced TCRB transcripts were expressed ones. Deep immunoSEQ sequencing was applied to naive, central memory and regulatory T cell samples, giving an average of around 4 million total reads per sample. Sorted cells were lysed in RLT buffer, and RNA was extracted using DNase-treated RNeasy Micro or Mini kits according to cell number. To prevent cross-contamination, each cell subset was processed individually, whereas patient and healthy donor samples were processed jointly. The immunoSEQ multiplex PCR was used to amplify TCRB sequences from cDNA, generating 87-bp fragments that spanned the CDR3 region. Sequencing of the amplicons was performed on the Illumina HiSeq platform. As for how the authors treated the data: PCR bias was computationally corrected using synthetic template baselines, reads within Hamming distance 2 were collapsed, and singletons that could not be merged were discarded. Reads were aligned against IMGT to assign V, D and J genes, CDR3 length and insertions or deletions at six rearrangement sites. Clonotype counts were normalized to sorted cell number within each subset before computing true diversity and Gini coefficients with the tcR R package. The overlap coefficient, calculated on TCRB nucleotide sequences, was used to quantify repertoire sharing. This is the immuneACCESS table as TCRdb keeps it, with only in-frame sequences that have V and J called. A part of the clones is gone; compared with another copy, unresolved V genes explain less than half, and the rest is unexplained. That table furnishes V, J and clone size, whereas the DNA furnished D and trimming. This sample is represented by fewer than 400,000 clones; about a tenth of them were singletons. In total, the top ten clones hold 1% of the sample.

Paper-wide results and their limitations: Shorter templates might have been favored by PCR, but patient and control samples were amplified and corrected together, so both groups would have been affected equally by any skew. At VDJ recombination sites, patients with type 1 diabetes made fewer insertions and deleted more nucleotides, a pattern implying thymic rearrangement abnormalities. Naive, central memory and regulatory TCRB repertoires appeared more similar among patients than among healthy donors. A moderate but significant shortening of TCRB CDR3 length was observed in type 1 diabetes patients in all four CD4+ subsets. Because cDNA was sequenced instead of genomic DNA, activated cells with high expression could be over-represented, although the groups did not differ in activation or CD3 levels. HLA sub-analyses involved small numbers of individuals, so any influence of HLA type on TCRB rearrangement remained unresolved.

This clone occurred many times. Its specific antigen is unknown. No base-level quality is on record; no much larger clone is a single base apart. Clipping removes 6 bases from V and 4 bases from J, with 8 as the unmatched junction base count. There are 14 amino acids in the CDR3, from cysteine to phenylalanine inclusive. The sequence is cut down to CDR3 DNA, 42 bases in frame from base 1. Based on the germline V gene (reference sequence), the CDR1 and CDR2 sequences are MNHEY and SMNVEV. Sequencing used central memory CD4+ T cells from blood. The TCR sequence derives from a young man with type 1 diabetes. The chain uses TRBV27 and TRBJ1-1; 7 bases in between match TRBD1. CDR3 loop: CASSRGQLVTEAFF. Here is the DNA: TGTGCCAGCAGCCGGGGACAGCTTGTCACTGAAGCTTTCTTT.